This TCR beta chain originates from a study of blood T cell repertoires in COVID-19. For the study at large: Specimens from acute and convalescent COVID-19 originated in the United States, Italy and Spain.

Authors' processing steps: Scientists estimated how many nucleated cells there were by amplifying reference gene primers. Repertoires were generated with immunoSEQ multiplex PCR, while TCRdb's copy carries only in-frame clones and drops some. The V and J calls and clone size come from that table; D and trimming were worked out from the DNA. This table has about 240,000 clones, 70% to 90% appearing once. The source material was peripheral blood. This receptor was identified in a woman in her 70s with active or convalescent COVID-19.

The chain's CDR3 is CSASRASGGSYEQYF. The CDR3 nucleotides read TGCAGTGCTAGTAGGGCTAGCGGGGGCTCCTACGAGCAGTACTTC. The chain recombines TRBV20-1 with TRBJ2-7; TRBD2 aligns across 10 bases. Germline CDR1 DFQATT, CDR2 SNEGSKA (reference sequence). The CDR3 is made up of 15 amino acids. The J segment lost 0 bases and the V segment lost 3 bases, leaving 5 bases of the junction unmatched.